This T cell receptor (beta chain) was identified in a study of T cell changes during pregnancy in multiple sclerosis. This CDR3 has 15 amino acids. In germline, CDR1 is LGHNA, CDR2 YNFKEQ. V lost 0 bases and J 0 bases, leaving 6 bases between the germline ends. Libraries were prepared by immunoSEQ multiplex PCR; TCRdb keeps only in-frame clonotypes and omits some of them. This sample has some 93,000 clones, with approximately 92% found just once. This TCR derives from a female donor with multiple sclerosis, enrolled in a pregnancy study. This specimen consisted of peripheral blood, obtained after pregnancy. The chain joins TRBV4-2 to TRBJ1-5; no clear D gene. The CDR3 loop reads CASSQEAHSNQPQHF. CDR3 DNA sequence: TGTGCCAGCAGCCAAGAGGCCCATAGCAATCAGCCCCAGCATTTT.